The 15 T cell receptor beta chains reported below all come from one sample, sequenced in a study of cytomegalovirus exposure and HLA in healthy donors (dated by TCRdb to about 2017). Receptor libraries were prepared by the immunoSEQ multiplex PCR assay. The multiplex PCR relied on a mix of 60 forward primers for TCR Vbeta segments and 13 reverse primers for TCR Jbeta segments. TCRdb took over this immuneACCESS table, retaining in-frame rearrangements with V and J assigned. Such tables are incomplete; in checked studies, under half of the missing clones stem from an unresolved V gene, and the remainder is unexplained. This sample gives 64,000 or so clones in total; 70% of them show up just once. Around a tenth of the sample is held by the ten biggest clonotypes. Source material: PBMCs. The receptors shown here come from a woman aged 50 to 60 in good health and CMV-seropositive.

In this sample, this clone turned up once. The J gene is TRBJ2-5, the V gene TRBV4-3, with 11 bases identical to TRBD1. The J call may be wrong; the DNA end is better matched by TRBJ2-7. This CDR3 is 17 amino acids long. The germline gives CDR1 LGHNA, CDR2 YSLEER. The DNA for the CDR3 is TGCGCCAGCAGCCTTGGGACAGGGGGGATCAGCGGGGACGAGCAGTACTTC. Translating gives CASSLGTGGISGDEQYF.

This chain joins TRBV20-1 and TRBJ2-7; no definite D call. The V end lost 6 bases, the J end lost 3 bases, and 9 bases lay between the germline ends. This CDR3 is 11 amino acids long. Germline assignment: CDR1 DFQATT and CDR2 SNEGSKA (reference sequence). CDR3 nucleotides: TGCAGTGCCGCGCTATACTACGAGCAGTACTTC. Translation gives CSAALYYEQYF.

This rearrangement joins TRBV7-3 to TRBJ2-2; TRBD1 might be the D (6 bases). CDR1 SGHTA and CDR2 FQGTGA come from the germline V gene. The V gene lost 3 bases and the J gene lost 0 bases, with 8 bases spanning the gap. The CDR3 spans 15 residues. The CDR3 coding sequence is TGTGCCAGCAGCTTGCAGGGGTCGAACACCGGGGAGCTGTTTTTT. The encoded protein is CASSLQGSNTGELFF.

The V gene is TRBV28, the J gene TRBJ2-7, with 7 bases lining up with TRBD1. V lost 6 bases and J lost 3; bases outside the gene matches: 8. This CDR3 is 14 amino acids long. Germline V gene data show CDR1 as MDHEN and CDR2 as SYDVKM. CDR3 region: CASSTRQGYYEQYF. In DNA form, the CDR3 reads TGTGCCAGCAGCACAAGACAGGGTTACTACGAGCAGTACTTC.

This chain connects TRBV28 to TRBJ2-5; the D is unclear. CDR1 is MDHEN, CDR2 SYDVKM, per germline. The CDR3 loop spans 11 amino acids. Trimming took 5 bases from V and 2 from J, leaving 3 bases between them. CDR3 in amino acids: CASSRQETQYF. Written as DNA, the CDR3 is TGTGCCAGCAGTCGTCAAGAGACCCAGTACTTC.

J is TRBJ2-7 and V is TRBV28; 11 bases map to TRBD2. Trimming removed 6 bases from V and 4 bases from J; junction bases left unmatched: 5. The V gene's germline CDR1 is MDHEN and CDR2 SYDVKM. This CDR3 has 14 residues. Here the CDR3 DNA reads TGTGCCAGCAGCCGACTAGCGGGACCTTACGAGCAGTACTTC. Protein sequence: CASSRLAGPYEQYF.

This clone was counted only a few times. This chain uses TRBV30 with TRBJ2-2; a weak D match, TRBD2 (6 bases). The V gene's germline CDR1 is GTSNPN and CDR2 SVGIG (reference sequence). This CDR3 spans 13 amino acids. V was trimmed by 1 base and J by 6 bases, leaving 9 bases between them. The CDR3 reads CAWSGLVPGELFF. The CDR3 DNA sequence: TGTGCCTGGAGTGGACTAGTTCCCGGGGAGCTGTTTTTT.

The chain joins TRBV7-8 to TRBJ2-2, with TRBD2 matching 7 bases. Per the germline V gene, CDR1 is SGHVS and CDR2 is FQNEAQ. The V segment lost 8 bases and the J segment 6 bases; nucleotides outside the gene matches: 0. This CDR3 is built from 11 residues. In DNA form, the CDR3 reads TGTGCCAGCGGGGGGGCCGGGGAGCTGTTTTTT. Translating gives CASGGAGELFF.

The chain joins TRBV21-1 to TRBJ1-3; TRBD1 is the table's D call, not checked against the DNA. TRBV21-1 is a recognized pseudogene. This CDR3 has 20 amino acids. The CDR3 DNA reads as TGTGCCAGCAGCAAAGCGGTCACAGGGGATCCCTATCTCTCTGGAAACACCATATATTTT. Protein sequence: CASSKAVTGDPYLSGNTIYF.

The CDR3 reads CASSGGLAGVADEQYF. CDR3 coding DNA: TGTGCCAGCAGCGGTGGACTAGCGGGAGTTGCGGACGAGCAGTACTTC. This chain joins TRBV9 and TRBJ2-7; the match to TRBD2 covers 13 bases. Unmatched junction bases numbered 8, after V lost 3 bases and J lost 5 bases. In germline, CDR1 is SGDLS, CDR2 YYNGEE. The CDR3 runs 16 residues.

V and J are TRBV5-4 and TRBJ1-1; the match to TRBD1 covers 11 bases. This CDR3 spans 18 amino acids. J was trimmed by 3 bases and V by 4 bases; bases with no gene match: 14. The V gene's germline CDR1 is SGHNT and CDR2 YYREEE (reference sequence). The DNA of the CDR3 is TGTGCCAGCAGCCCGCTCCGGACAGGGGGCTTCCGTGACACTGAAGCTTTCTTT. This sequence encodes CASSPLRTGGFRDTEAFF. Together with reference TRBV5-4 and TRBJ1-1, the CDR3 gives the full variable domain: ETGVTQSPTHLIKTRGQQVTLRCSSQSGHNTVSWYQQALGQGPQFIFQYYREEENGRGNFPPRFSGLQFPNYSSELNVNALELDDSALYLCASSPLRTGGFRDTEAFFGQGTRLTVV.

This clone showed up just a few times. V and J are TRBV2 and TRBJ2-3, with a possible D match to TRBD2 (6 bases). Germline CDR1 is SNHLY and CDR2 is FYNNEI. This CDR3 has 14 residues. The V end was cut by 6 bases, the J end by 2 bases, with 12 bases between. Here the CDR3 DNA reads TGTGCCAGCAGGGAGAGACTAGACACAGATACGCAGTATTTT. Protein product: CASRERLDTDTQYF.

The chain is built from TRBV7-6 and TRBJ1-2; D ambiguous. V was cut by 5 bases and J by 8 bases, with 12 bases left in between. Germline CDR1 is SGHVS and CDR2 is FNYEAQ. The CDR3 length is 12 residues. The CDR3 here is CASSAQGGGYTF. CDR3 nucleotides: TGTGCCAGCAGCGCCCAAGGAGGAGGCTACACCTTC.

As DNA, the CDR3 is TGTGCCAGCAACGCGGCCCTTAACTATGGCTACACCTTC. Translating it yields CASNAALNYGYTF. The V and J genes are TRBV7-9 and TRBJ1-2, with no clear D. The CDR3 has 13 amino acids. Germline V gives CDR1 SEHNR, CDR2 FQNEAQ (reference sequence). Trimming took off 7 bases at V and 1 base at J, with 10 bases between the two ends.

The J gene is TRBJ2-7, the V gene TRBV6-1; 11 bases agree with TRBD2. From germline, CDR1 is MNHNS and CDR2 SASEGT. After removal of 6 bases from V and 3 bases from J, the junction contained 7 bases not matched to a gene. The CDR3 contains 15 residues. This CDR3 is CASRALLAGDYEQYF. The CDR3 nucleotides are TGTGCCAGCAGAGCACTACTAGCGGGAGACTACGAGCAGTACTTC.